The 24 T cell receptor beta chains below were found in one sample sequenced in a study of T cell responses to AZD1222 COVID-19 vaccine. Libraries were prepared by immunoSEQ multiplex PCR; TCRdb keeps only in-frame clonotypes and omits some of them. The sample lists over 130,000 clones; 80% to 95% were seen once. This specimen was peripheral blood, taken 28 days after the second AZD1222 dose. Receptors were obtained from an adult who received the AZD1222 COVID-19 vaccine.

This clone was observed a single time. The genes are TRBV7-9 and TRBJ2-2; TRBD1 aligns across 9 bases. The V segment lost 8 bases and the J segment 4 bases; nucleotides outside the gene matches: 5. The germline V gene has CDR1 SEHNR and CDR2 FQNEAQ (reference sequence). This CDR3 has 14 amino acids. The CDR3 DNA reads as TGTGCCAGCGCACAGGGGGCGGGCACCGGGGAGCTGTTTTTT. Its translation: CASAQGAGTGELFF.

The V call is TRBV5-1, the J call TRBJ2-5, with D unresolved. CDR3 length: 15 residues. V was pared by 4 bases and J by 1 base, with 14 bases between. CDR1 and CDR2 from the germline V gene are SGHRS and YFSETQ. The CDR3 sequence is CASSLTIGAQETQYF. For the CDR3, the DNA is TGCGCCAGCAGCCTGACAATAGGAGCCCAAGAGACCCAGTACTTC.

J is TRBJ1-1 and V is TRBV12-3 or TRBV12-4, with D perhaps TRBD1 (6 bases). There are 11 residues in the CDR3. Deletions cut 7 bases from V and 8 bases from J, with 11 bases between. CDR3 nucleotide sequence: TGTGCCAGCACCCGGGACATCGAAGCTTTCTTT. Protein sequence: CASTRDIEAFF.

The chain employs TRBV3-1 (or the pseudogene TRBV3-2) and TRBJ2-7; TRBD2 is a possible D gene (5 bases). CDR3 size: 15 residues. With 4 bases removed from V and 5 bases from J, the gap between germline ends came to 18 bases. CDR1 and CDR2 (germline): LGHDT, YNNKEL (reference sequence). CDR3 residues: CASSPGEGLIHEQYF. The CDR3 DNA reads TGTGCCAGCAGCCCCGGCGAGGGCCTAATCCACGAGCAGTACTTC.

J is TRBJ1-1 and V is TRBV2; D is uncertain. The CDR3 loop spans 13 amino acids. V was trimmed by 1 base and J by 5 bases, leaving 8 bases between them. CDR1 and CDR2 (germline): SNHLY, FYNNEI. CDR3 bases: TGTGCCAGCAGTGAAGGGGGTCGGACTGAAGCTTTCTTT. Translating gives CASSEGGRTEAFF.

This clone was detected only a few times. The chain links TRBV28 to TRBJ1-1; D unclear. Trimming pared 5 bases from V and 0 bases from J, leaving 10 bases between. The germline gives CDR1 MDHEN, CDR2 SYDVKM. The CDR3 runs to 14 residues. As DNA, the CDR3 is TGTGCCAGCAGTCAGGCCTTCATGAACACTGAAGCTTTCTTT. This translates into CASSQAFMNTEAFF.

The chain combines TRBV7-2 with TRBJ1-5; TRBD1 might be the D (5 bases). The germline V gene has CDR1 SGHTA and CDR2 FQGNSA. The germline V and J ends were trimmed by 5 bases and 0 bases, with 14 bases remaining between them. The CDR3 contains 16 residues. The CDR3 region is CASSQTTAYSNQPQHF. The CDR3 coding sequence is TGTGCCAGCAGCCAAACGACAGCATATAGCAATCAGCCCCAGCATTTT.

This clone was picked up a small number of times. The J gene is TRBJ1-5, the V gene TRBV28; TRBD1 might be the D (6 bases). The CDR3 covers 13 residues. V was shortened by 6 bases and J by 2 bases, with 8 bases between the two germline ends. Germline V lookup: CDR1 MDHEN, CDR2 SYDVKM. The CDR3 DNA follows: TGTGCCAGCAGACGGACAGGCAATCAGCCCCAGCATTTT. Its translation is CASRRTGNQPQHF.

The gene calls are TRBV12-3 or TRBV12-4 and TRBJ2-3; 7 positions agree with TRBD2. V was pared by 9 bases and J by 0 bases, with 0 bases of the junction left unmatched. This CDR3 has 12 residues. The CDR3 sequence is CASSGSTDTQYF. The CDR3 region has the DNA TGTGCCAGTAGCGGGAGCACAGATACGCAGTATTTT.

This clone has only one observation. J is TRBJ2-7 and V is TRBV6-5, with D possibly matching TRBD1 (6 bases). CDR1 is MNHEY, CDR2 SVGAGI, per germline. The V and J ends lost 5 bases and 0 bases respectively, with 8 bases between them. CDR3 size: 13 residues. CDR3 residues: CASSRQVSYEQYF. As DNA, the CDR3 is TGTGCCAGCAGTAGACAGGTCTCCTACGAGCAGTACTTC.

This chain uses TRBV10-3 with TRBJ1-1, with 7 bases that match TRBD1. The ends lost 6 bases at V and 7 bases at J; junction bases unmatched: 5. This CDR3 comprises 12 residues. CDR1 is ENHRY and CDR2 is SYGVKD in the germline V gene. The DNA of the CDR3 is TGTGCCATCAGGGAACAGGGGAGTGAAGCTTTCTTT. The encoded protein is CAIREQGSEAFF.

This clone appeared a single time. The chain recombines TRBV19 with TRBJ2-6, with TRBD1 as a possible D gene (5 bases). Germline V gives CDR1 LNHDA, CDR2 SQIVND (reference sequence). V was pared by 5 bases and J by 0 bases, with 11 bases between. The CDR3 is 16 amino acids. DNA of the CDR3: TGTGCCAGTAGTCCGGCAGGGTCCTCTGGGGCCAACGTCCTGACTTTC. Amino acid sequence: CASSPAGSSGANVLTF.

This clone was observed a single time. The genes are TRBV5-1 and TRBJ2-5; D possibly corresponds to TRBD2 (6 bases). Germline values: CDR1 SGHRS, CDR2 YFSETQ. The CDR3 extends over 14 amino acids. Deletions cut 5 bases from V and 5 bases from J, with 16 bases between. CDR3 nucleotides: TGCGCCAGCAGGATGCGGGGAGACGGGGAGACCCAGTACTTC. This codes for CASRMRGDGETQYF.

J is TRBJ2-1 and V is TRBV10-3, with D hard to call. The CDR3 loop spans 13 amino acids. The V end was cut by 2 bases, the J end by 6 bases, with 8 bases between. Germline CDR1 and CDR2: ENHRY and SYGVKD. Written as DNA, the CDR3 is TGTGCCATCAGTGAGAGTTCGGGCAATGAGCAGTTCTTC. Its translation: CAISESSGNEQFF.

The chain links TRBV5-5 to TRBJ2-3; D unclear. The CDR3 totals 13 residues. V gave up 5 bases and J gave up 4 bases, with 11 bases separating them. Germline V gives CDR1 SGHKS, CDR2 YYEKEE (reference sequence). Here the CDR3 DNA reads TGTGCCAGCAGAACATTGAGCCCAGATACGCAGTATTTT. Translation: CASRTLSPDTQYF.

The gene calls are TRBV2 and TRBJ1-5, with unresolved D. Trimming took 8 bases from V and 2 from J, leaving 10 bases between them. This CDR3 is 13 amino acids long. Germline CDR1 SNHLY, CDR2 FYNNEI. CDR3 sequence (DNA): TGTGCCAGCGACCCTACCCGCAATCAGCCCCAGCATTTT. Translating gives CASDPTRNQPQHF. Full variable domain (remainder filled in from reference TRBV2 and TRBJ1-5): EPEVTQTPSHQVTQMGQEVILRCVPISNHLYFYWYRQILGQKVEFLVSFYNNEISEKSEIFDDQFSVERPDGSNFTLKIRSTKLEDSAMYFCASDPTRNQPQHFGDGTRLSIL.

The genes are TRBV29-1 and TRBJ2-1, with D perhaps TRBD1 (6 bases). Looked up from germline, CDR1 is SQVTM and CDR2 is ANQGSEA. This CDR3 has 13 amino acids. Trimming left V 2 bases short and J 3 bases short, with 8 bases between. CDR3 sequence (DNA): TGCAGCGTTGAACCGGACAGCTACAATGAGCAGTTCTTC. Its translation is CSVEPDSYNEQFF.

The chain is built from TRBV24-1 and TRBJ2-4; 10 positions match TRBD1. V was clipped by 3 bases and J by 8 bases; unmatched bases: 6. CDR3 length: 15 residues. The germline V gene encodes CDR1 KGHDR and CDR2 SFDVKD. The CDR3 region has the DNA TGTGCCACCAGTGATACGGACAGGGGGATAGACATTCAGTACTTC. This gives the protein CATSDTDRGIDIQYF.

The gene calls are TRBV6-5 and TRBJ1-1; 10 positions agree with TRBD1. J was trimmed by 7 bases and V by 6 bases; bases with no gene match: 11. In germline, CDR1 is MNHEY, CDR2 SVGAGI. The CDR3 totals 15 residues. Here the CDR3 reads CASRDRDRGRLEAFF. CDR3 DNA: TGTGCCAGCAGGGACCGGGACAGGGGACGACTTGAAGCTTTCTTT.

This clone was detected a few times. The chain uses TRBV4-3 and TRBJ1-5; D unclear. This CDR3 spans 13 amino acids. Germline CDR1 reads LGHNA; CDR2 reads YSLEER. The V end was cut by 2 bases, the J end by 5 bases, with 7 bases between. The CDR3 DNA reads TGCGCCAGCAGCCAACGAACCGATCAGCCCCAGCATTTT. This sequence encodes CASSQRTDQPQHF.

J is TRBJ2-1 and V is TRBV9; D gene uncertain. CDR3 size: 15 residues. V lost 3 bases and J 4 bases, leaving 14 bases between the germline ends. The germline CDR1 and CDR2 sequences are SGDLS and YYNGEE. The CDR3 coding sequence is TGTGCCAGCAGCGATCGATCGGCTACGTACAATGAGCAGTTCTTC. Its translation is CASSDRSATYNEQFF.

The chain has TRBV24-1 and TRBJ2-1; 11 bases line up with TRBD1. V dropped 3 bases and J dropped 8; count of bases not matched to a gene: 8. The CDR3 sequence is 16 residues long. CDR1 is KGHDR and CDR2 is SFDVKD in the germline V gene. The DNA for the CDR3 is TGTGCCACCAGTGATCGTGGGACAGGGGGAGGGCATGAGCAGTTCTTC. The encoded protein is CATSDRGTGGGHEQFF.

The V and J genes are TRBV2 and TRBJ1-6, with 10 bases matching TRBD1. Germline values: CDR1 SNHLY, CDR2 FYNNEI. With 7 bases clipped from V and 6 bases from J, the junction kept 12 bases outside the gene matches. This CDR3 is 17 amino acids long. This CDR3 is CASMGGARQGANSPLHF. The CDR3 bases are TGTGCCAGCATGGGGGGGGCCCGACAGGGGGCTAATTCACCCCTCCACTTT.

The chain is built from TRBV7-9 and TRBJ1-6; possibly TRBD1 for D (6 bases). CDR3 length equals 15 residues. V was shortened by 1 base and J by 7 bases, with 11 bases between the two germline ends. CDR1 SEHNR and CDR2 FQNEAQ come from the germline V gene (reference sequence). The chain's CDR3 is CASSLDQGINSPLHF. The DNA for the CDR3 is TGTGCCAGCAGCTTAGATCAGGGGATCAATTCACCCCTCCACTTT.